In this sample, the clone carrying this T cell receptor beta chain turned up a few times. As yet, its antigen is unknown. CDR3 length equals 15 residues. CDR1 is MNHNS and CDR2 is SASEGT in the germline V gene. Trimming took 6 bases from V and 0 from J; bases not matched to a gene: 5. The sample belongs to a study of regulatory T cells in long-lasting Graves disease. Libraries of TCR beta came from iRepertoire HTBI primers plus Arm-PCR of CDR3 regions. TCRdb redid the calling of the multiplex PCR reads with MiXCR, one entry per CDR3 protein. The top ten clones hold 7.8% of a sample with about 470,000 distinct CDR3 sequences, under 25% of them seen once. Time point reported: persistent/refractory GD, antithyroid drugs over 5 years with positive TRAb. The TCR library was prepared using RNA isolated from PBMCs. Diagnoses of Graves' disease were made by American Thyroid Association guidelines. Study results and limitations: Persistent disease favored TRBV28, TRBJ1-2 and TRBJ2-5. Persistent Graves' patients had lower TCR diversity than newly diagnosed ones.

The chain has TRBV6-1 and TRBJ2-5; 9 bases match TRBD1. The sample was peripheral blood mononuclear cells (PBMCs), taken when the disease was refractory, from a patient treated with antithyroid drugs. The origin of this receptor is a female donor with Graves disease. CDR3 sequence: CASSHGQGYQETQYF. The CDR3 DNA reads as TGTGCCAGCAGCCACGGACAGGGGTACCAAGAGACCCAGTACTTC.